A selection of T cell receptor beta chains follows, all from one sample in a study of vaccination and CD4 T cells after COVID-19. TCRdb ran MiXCR on the PCR reads and lists one entry per CDR3 protein. The top ten hold around 25% of the sample, which has about 6,400 distinct CDR3 sequences, around 50% seen once. No antigen has been assigned to these receptors. The sequencing input was CD4+ T cells from blood, cultured in vitro. These receptors originate from a human donor who had recovered from COVID-19. CDR3s leave out the opening cysteine and the closing phenylalanine or tryptophan. The order of the fields is V gene, J gene, CDR3 protein.

V gene: TRBV6-1; J gene: TRBJ1-2; CDR3 protein: ASLTLDSYYGYT
V gene: TRBV2; J gene: TRBJ2-1; CDR3 protein: ASRGASYNEQF
V gene: TRBV4-1; J gene: TRBJ2-1; CDR3 protein: ASSPTRGAGINEQF
V gene: TRBV6-5; J gene: TRBJ1-5; CDR3 protein: ASSSRRTGVSNQPQH
V gene: TRBV6-5; J gene: TRBJ2-7; CDR3 protein: ASSFWAGASYEQY
V gene: TRBV19; J gene: TRBJ1-2; CDR3 protein: ASNEDRDRGYT
V gene: TRBV2; J gene: TRBJ2-1; CDR3 protein: ATTRETAAYNEQF
V gene: TRBV6-2/TRBV6-3; J gene: TRBJ2-6; CDR3 protein: ASSTRGRNSGANVLT
V gene: TRBV14; J gene: TRBJ2-7; CDR3 protein: ASSLRDRYEQY
V gene: TRBV7-6; J gene: TRBJ2-2; CDR3 protein: ASSMNLLRIGELF
V gene: TRBV12-3/TRBV12-4; J gene: TRBJ2-3; CDR3 protein: ASSLGLAGASTDTQY
V gene: TRBV6-4; J gene: TRBJ1-1; CDR3 protein: ASSDPENGGRVRNTEAF
V gene: TRBV20-1; J gene: TRBJ2-7; CDR3 protein: SALRGNSYEQY
V gene: TRBV5-3; J gene: TRBJ1-2; CDR3 protein: ASSQTPNYGYT
V gene: TRBV5-4; J gene: TRBJ1-5; CDR3 protein: ASSLWQGDQPQH
V gene: TRBV29-1; J gene: TRBJ2-3; CDR3 protein: SVDGTGGDTQY
V gene: TRBV23-1; J gene: TRBJ2-5; CDR3 protein: ASSQQIGQGRQETQY
V gene: TRBV6-5; J gene: TRBJ1-4; CDR3 protein: ASSYSQINEKLF
V gene: TRBV6-5; J gene: TRBJ2-2; CDR3 protein: ASSSTELVGELF
V gene: TRBV7-8; J gene: TRBJ2-5; CDR3 protein: ASNRLGEQETQY
V gene: TRBV19; J gene: TRBJ2-7; CDR3 protein: ASGTESSYEQY
V gene: TRBV2; J gene: TRBJ2-1; CDR3 protein: ASSKFRLEPNEQF
V gene: TRBV20-1; J gene: TRBJ2-7; CDR3 protein: SASDGTLYEQY
V gene: TRBV20-1; J gene: TRBJ1-2; CDR3 protein: SARLRGQTNE
V gene: TRBV7-3; J gene: TRBJ1-1; CDR3 protein: ASSPLGGLGEAF
V gene: TRBV7-8; J gene: TRBJ2-4; CDR3 protein: ASSWGTSGRRAKNIQY
V gene: TRBV4-1; J gene: TRBJ1-6; CDR3 protein: ASSLESSYNSPLH
V gene: TRBV29-1; J gene: TRBJ2-3; CDR3 protein: SATGARTDTQY
V gene: TRBV7-9; J gene: TRBJ2-7; CDR3 protein: ASSRSGRTYEQY
V gene: TRBV12-3/TRBV12-4; J gene: TRBJ2-5; CDR3 protein: ASSFTAGVLQETQY
V gene: TRBV20-1; J gene: TRBJ1-5; CDR3 protein: SARGGGNQPQH
V gene: TRBV6-1; J gene: TRBJ1-2; CDR3 protein: ASRSGGSFGGYT
V gene: TRBV7-9; J gene: TRBJ1-2; CDR3 protein: ASVRTGGDRGYT